The T cell receptor (beta chain) described here comes from a study of HIV-infected patients and healthy controls. Alpha and beta constant-region primers primed reverse transcription of about 500 ng RNA. Alpha and beta chain libraries were made separately by chain-specific third strand synthesis with multiplexing indices. Ligation attached cDNA to a 5' RACE adapter that carried a random hexamer and SP2 site. MiXCR, applied by TCRdb to the 5' RACE reads, yields one record per CDR3 protein. This sample has fewer than 5,000 distinct CDR3 sequences, with around 6% found just once. Relative to its sample, this clonotype is medium-sized. The antigen remains undetermined. CDR3 size: 15 residues. Germline CDR1 reads SGHVS; CDR2 reads FNYEAQ. Trimming removed 2 bases from V and 6 bases from J, with 16 bases in between. Whole-study results and caveats: Diversity differences between study cohorts were not due to their slight age and sex differences. Significantly higher mean Gini indices appeared in HIV-infected repertoires, possibly reflecting oligoclonality.

Antiretroviral therapy had run roughly three months, about 14 weeks, before follow-up blood collection. Whole blood was used without fractionation, so all unsorted peripheral T cells were included. The source was blood, collected during antiretroviral therapy. The sequence was collected from an adult with HIV infection. The J gene is TRBJ1-1, the V gene TRBV7-6, with D possibly being TRBD1 (5 bases). The CDR3 here is CASSLLQDGVPEAFF. The CDR3 nucleotides read TGTGCCAGCAGCTTACTACAGGATGGGGTCCCTGAAGCTTTCTTT.